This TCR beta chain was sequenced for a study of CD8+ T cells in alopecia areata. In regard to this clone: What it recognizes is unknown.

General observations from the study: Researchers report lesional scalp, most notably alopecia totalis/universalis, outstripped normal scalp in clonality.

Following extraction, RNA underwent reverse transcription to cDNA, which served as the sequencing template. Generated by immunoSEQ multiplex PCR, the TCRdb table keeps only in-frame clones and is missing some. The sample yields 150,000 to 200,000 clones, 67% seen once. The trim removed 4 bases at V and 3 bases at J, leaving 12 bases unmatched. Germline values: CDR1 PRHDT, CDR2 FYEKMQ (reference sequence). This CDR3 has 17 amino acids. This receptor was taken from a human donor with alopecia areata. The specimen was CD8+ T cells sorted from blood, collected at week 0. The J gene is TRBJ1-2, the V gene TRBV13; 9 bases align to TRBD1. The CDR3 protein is CASSSTPGGDRDYGYTF. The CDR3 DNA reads TGTGCCAGCAGCTCGACCCCAGGCGGGGACAGGGACTATGGCTACACCTTC.